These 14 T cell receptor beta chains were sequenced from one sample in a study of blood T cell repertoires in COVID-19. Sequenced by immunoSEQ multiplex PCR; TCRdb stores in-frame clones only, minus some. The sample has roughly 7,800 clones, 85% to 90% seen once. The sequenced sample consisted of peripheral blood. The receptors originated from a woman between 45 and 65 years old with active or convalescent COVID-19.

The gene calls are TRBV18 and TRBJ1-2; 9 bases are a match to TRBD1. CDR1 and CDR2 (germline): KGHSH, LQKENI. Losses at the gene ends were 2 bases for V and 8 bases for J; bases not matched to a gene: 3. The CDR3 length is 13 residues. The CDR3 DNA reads TGTGCCAGCTCACCAAGGACAGGGGACGGCTACACCTTC. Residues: CASSPRTGDGYTF. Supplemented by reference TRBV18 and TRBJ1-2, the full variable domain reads NAGVMQNPRHLVRRRGQEARLRCSPMKGHSHVYWYRQLPEEGLKFMVYLQKENIIDESGMPKERFSAEFPKEGPSILRIQQVVRGDSAAYFCASSPRTGDGYTFGSGTRLTVV.

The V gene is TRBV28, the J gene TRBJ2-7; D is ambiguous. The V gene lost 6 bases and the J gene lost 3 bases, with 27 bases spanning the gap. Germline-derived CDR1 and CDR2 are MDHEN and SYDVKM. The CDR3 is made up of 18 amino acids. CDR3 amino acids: CASSLGVPRSFGYYEQYF. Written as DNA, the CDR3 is TGTGCCAGCAGCCTCGGCGTCCCCAGGTCTTTTGGCTACTACGAGCAGTACTTC.

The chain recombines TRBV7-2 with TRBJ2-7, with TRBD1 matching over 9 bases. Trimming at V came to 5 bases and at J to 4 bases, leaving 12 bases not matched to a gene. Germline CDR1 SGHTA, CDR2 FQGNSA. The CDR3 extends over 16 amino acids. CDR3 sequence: CASSHDRDRGKYEQYF. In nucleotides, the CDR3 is TGTGCCAGCAGCCACGACCGCGACAGGGGGAAATACGAGCAGTACTTC.

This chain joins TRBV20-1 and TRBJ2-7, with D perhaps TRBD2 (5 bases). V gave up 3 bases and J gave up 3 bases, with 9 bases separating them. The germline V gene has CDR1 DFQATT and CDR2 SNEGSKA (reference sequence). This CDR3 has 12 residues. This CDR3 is CSASYGNYEQYF. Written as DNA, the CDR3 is TGCAGTGCTAGTTACGGGAACTACGAGCAGTACTTC.

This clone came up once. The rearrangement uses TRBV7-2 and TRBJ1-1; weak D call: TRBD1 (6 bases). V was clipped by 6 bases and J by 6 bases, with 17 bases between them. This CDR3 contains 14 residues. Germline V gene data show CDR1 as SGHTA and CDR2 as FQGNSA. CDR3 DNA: TGTGCCAGCAGATCCGGGACAATTAAAGCTGAAGCTTTCTTT. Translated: CASRSGTIKAEAFF.

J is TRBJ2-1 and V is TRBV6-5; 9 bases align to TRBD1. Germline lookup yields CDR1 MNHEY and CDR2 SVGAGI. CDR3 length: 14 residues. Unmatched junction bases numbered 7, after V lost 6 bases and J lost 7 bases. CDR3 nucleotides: TGTGCCAGCAGGGTACAGGGGGCAGTGAATGAGCAGTTCTTC. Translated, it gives CASRVQGAVNEQFF.

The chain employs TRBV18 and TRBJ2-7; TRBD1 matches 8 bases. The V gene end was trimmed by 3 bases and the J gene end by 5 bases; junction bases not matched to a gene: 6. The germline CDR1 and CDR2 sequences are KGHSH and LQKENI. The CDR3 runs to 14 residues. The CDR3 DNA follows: TGTGCCAGCTCACCTCGGGCAGGGGGCGACGAGCAGTACTTC. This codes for CASSPRAGGDEQYF. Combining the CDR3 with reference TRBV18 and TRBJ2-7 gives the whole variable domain NAGVMQNPRHLVRRRGQEARLRCSPMKGHSHVYWYRQLPEEGLKFMVYLQKENIIDESGMPKERFSAEFPKEGPSILRIQQVVRGDSAAYFCASSPRAGGDEQYFGPGTRLTVT.

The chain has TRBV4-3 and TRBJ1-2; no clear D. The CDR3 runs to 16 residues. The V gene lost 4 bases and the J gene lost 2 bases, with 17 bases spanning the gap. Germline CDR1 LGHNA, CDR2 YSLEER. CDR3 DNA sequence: TGCGCCAGCAGCCCAAGCCTCTGGGAGACGAACTATGGCTACACCTTC. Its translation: CASSPSLWETNYGYTF.

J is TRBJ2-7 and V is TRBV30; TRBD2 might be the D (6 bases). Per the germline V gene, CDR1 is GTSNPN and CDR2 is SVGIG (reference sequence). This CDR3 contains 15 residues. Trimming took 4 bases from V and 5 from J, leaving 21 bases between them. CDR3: CAWTHGGLDGNEQYF. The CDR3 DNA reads TGTGCCTGGACCCACGGGGGATTGGATGGGAACGAGCAGTACTTC.

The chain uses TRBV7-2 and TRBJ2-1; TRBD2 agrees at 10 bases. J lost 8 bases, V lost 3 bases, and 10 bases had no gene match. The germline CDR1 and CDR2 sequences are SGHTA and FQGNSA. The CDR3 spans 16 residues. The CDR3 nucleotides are TGTGCCAGCAGCTTTGACAGCGGGAGGGTGCGCTATGAGCAGTTCTTC. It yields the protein CASSFDSGRVRYEQFF. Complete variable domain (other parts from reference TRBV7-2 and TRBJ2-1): GAGVSQSPSNKVTEKGKDVELRCDPISGHTALYWYRQSLGQGLEFLIYFQGNSAPDKSGLPSDRFSAERTGGSVSTLTIQRTQQEDSAVYLCASSFDSGRVRYEQFFGPGTRLTVL.

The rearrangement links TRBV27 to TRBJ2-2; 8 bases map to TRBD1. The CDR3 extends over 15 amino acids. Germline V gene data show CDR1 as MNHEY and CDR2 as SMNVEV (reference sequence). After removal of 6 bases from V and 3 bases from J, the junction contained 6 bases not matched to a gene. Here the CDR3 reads CASSLQGAHTGELFF. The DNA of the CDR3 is TGTGCCAGCAGCCTGCAGGGGGCGCACACCGGGGAGCTGTTTTTT.

CDR3 amino acids: CASRTASGGRGELFF. DNA for the CDR3: TGTGCCAGCAGAACGGCTAGCGGGGGACGTGGGGAGCTGTTTTTT. The chain employs TRBV7-2 and TRBJ2-2; 10 nucleotides line up with TRBD2. Unmatched junction bases numbered 9, after V lost 6 bases and J lost 8 bases. CDR3 size: 15 residues. Germline assignment: CDR1 SGHTA and CDR2 FQGNSA.

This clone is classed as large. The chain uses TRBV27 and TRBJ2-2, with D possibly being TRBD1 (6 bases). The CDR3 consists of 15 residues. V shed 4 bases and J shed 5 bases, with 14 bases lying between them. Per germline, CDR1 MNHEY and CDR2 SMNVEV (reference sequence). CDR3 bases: TGTGCCAGCAGTTCGCCCTCAGGGGCGACCGGGGAGCTGTTTTTT. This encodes CASSSPSGATGELFF.

The CDR3, as DNA: TGCAGCGTTGATCAGGGCCAGGGTACGCAGTATTTT. Translation gives CSVDQGQGTQYF. This chain links TRBV29-1 with TRBJ2-3; tentative D call: TRBD1 (5 bases). The germline V and J ends were trimmed by 3 bases and 8 bases, with 12 bases remaining between them. Germline V CDR1 and CDR2: SQVTM, ANQGSEA. There are 12 residues in the CDR3.